The 27 T cell receptor beta chains listed next were all sequenced from one sample in a study of blood T cells in healthy people across ages. A second PCR, run for about 6 to 12 cycles, used a sample-barcoded 5' primer plus a J-beta primer mix. TCRdb independently ran MiXCR on the 5' RACE reads; one entry per CDR3 protein. The sample lists about 570,000 distinct CDR3 sequences, roughly a quarter occurring once. The sample consisted of blood. Receptors originate from a woman in her 70s in good health.

This clonotype showed up just a few times. The chain is built from TRBV6-5 and TRBJ2-5; D is undetermined. The J call may be mistaken, given a closer DNA end match to TRBJ2-7. Germline loops: CDR1 MNHEY, CDR2 SVGAGI. The CDR3 spans 15 residues. Here the CDR3 reads CASSPRHVSSYEQYF. The CDR3 DNA reads TGTGCCAGCAGCCCCCGACACGTAAGCTCCTACGAGCAGTACTTC.

The chain uses TRBV7-9 and TRBJ1-3; D ambiguous. Trimming removed 7 bases from V and 1 base from J, with 11 bases in between. This CDR3 is 14 amino acids long. CDR1 is SEHNR and CDR2 is FQNEAQ in the germline V gene (reference sequence). The CDR3 reads CASTLGISGNTIYF. CDR3 DNA: TGTGCCAGCACCCTAGGCATTTCTGGAAACACCATATATTTT.

The V and J genes are TRBV7-2 and TRBJ1-1; D gene unclear. The CDR3 consists of 14 residues. With 0 bases removed from V and 8 bases from J, the gap between germline ends came to 13 bases. Germline V CDR1 and CDR2: SGHTA, FQGNSA. The CDR3 nucleotides are TGTGCCAGCAGCTTAGCGGGCTGGAGACGAGAAGCTTTCTTT. Amino acids: CASSLAGWRREAFF. Complete variable domain (other parts from reference TRBV7-2 and TRBJ1-1): GAGVSQSPSNKVTEKGKDVELRCDPISGHTALYWYRQSLGQGLEFLIYFQGNSAPDKSGLPSDRFSAERTGGSVSTLTIQRTQQEDSAVYLCASSLAGWRREAFFGQGTRLTVV.

The chain combines TRBV2 with TRBJ2-5; D not certain. V lost 7 bases and J lost 5, with 14 bases in between. Germline CDR1 is SNHLY and CDR2 is FYNNEI. This CDR3 is 13 amino acids long. This CDR3 is CASNYGLMETQYF. The CDR3 DNA is TGTGCCAGCAACTACGGTCTGATGGAGACCCAGTACTTC.

The chain employs TRBV12-3 or TRBV12-4 and TRBJ2-3; 9 bases are shared with TRBD2. Trimming removed 3 bases from V and 5 bases from J; junction bases left unmatched: 6. The CDR3 length is 15 residues. The CDR3 DNA sequence: TGTGCCAGCAGTTTGGGCGGGGGGGCCGGAGATACGCAGTATTTT. Its translation is CASSLGGGAGDTQYF.

This clonotype has more than one count but fewer than ten. The chain employs TRBV20-1 and TRBJ2-5; D is perhaps TRBD2 (6 bases). The closer fit of TRBJ2-1 to the DNA end suggests the J call may be wrong. Germline V gene sequence: CDR1 DFQATT, CDR2 SNEGSKA (reference sequence). The CDR3 spans 12 residues. Written as DNA, the CDR3 is TGCAGTGCTCCTACATGGGGGGATGAGCAGTTCTTC. Translated: CSAPTWGDEQFF.

A few counts support this clonotype. The germline gene is not matched at one end of the junction; a read error may be the cause. The chain employs TRBV4-3 and TRBJ2-3; 9 positions agree with TRBD1. The CDR3 extends over 14 amino acids. Germline V gene sequence: CDR1 LGHNA, CDR2 YSLEER. The CDR3 coding sequence is TGCGCCAGCAGCCAAGAGACCGGGACAGGGACGCAGTACTTT. This translates into CASSQETGTGTQYF.

This clonotype was picked up many times. This sequence joins TRBV4-1 and TRBJ2-5, with 10 bases matching TRBD2. J gave up 3 bases and V 1 base, and 2 bases lay outside the gene matches. CDR1 and CDR2 (germline): MGHRA, YSYEKL. This CDR3 contains 15 residues. In DNA, the CDR3 is TGCGCCAGCAGCCAAGCCCTAGCGGGGGAAGAGACCCAGTACTTC. Amino acids: CASSQALAGEETQYF.

The chain combines TRBV24-1 with TRBJ2-3, with no clear D. This CDR3 is 13 amino acids long. The V end was cut by 7 bases, the J end by 4 bases, with 11 bases between. Germline V gene lookup returns CDR1 KGHDR and CDR2 SFDVKD. The CDR3 here is CATSGPNADTQYF. The CDR3 nucleotides are TGTGCCACCAGCGGTCCCAATGCAGATACGCAGTATTTT.

The rearrangement uses TRBV7-3 and TRBJ2-5; maybe TRBD2 (7 bases). This CDR3 has 16 amino acids. Germline V lookup: CDR1 SGHTA, CDR2 FQGTGA. The V end was cut by 3 bases, the J end by 3 bases, with 17 bases between. The CDR3 bases are TGTGCCAGCAGCTTCATCCTGGAGCGGGACAAAGAGACCCAGTACTTC. This translates into CASSFILERDKETQYF.

This clonotype was counted only a few times. The CDR3 nucleotides are TGTGCCAGCAGCCCTGGGGGCCTCAGGGGGGTCAGGGAAAAACTGTTTTTT. This translates into CASSPGGLRGVREKLFF. V usage is TRBV7-6 and J usage is TRBJ1-4; 7 nucleotides line up with TRBD1. The CDR3 extends over 17 amino acids. Trimming cost V 5 bases and J 8 bases; bases outside gene matches: 17. Germline-derived CDR1 and CDR2 are SGHVS and FNYEAQ.

This clonotype was recorded a few times. The gene calls are TRBV5-1 and TRBJ2-5; TRBD2 matches 8 bases. The CDR3 runs to 16 residues. Germline V gene lookup returns CDR1 SGHRS and CDR2 YFSETQ. V was pared by 6 bases and J by 5 bases, with 15 bases of the junction left unmatched. For the CDR3, the DNA is TGCGCCAGCAAACCGACGGGGGGGCCGGGTAGCGAGACCCAGTACTTC. Amino acids: CASKPTGGPGSETQYF.

This rearrangement joins TRBV7-6 to TRBJ2-1, with 9 nucleotides matching TRBD2. The CDR3 runs to 16 residues. Germline V gives CDR1 SGHVS, CDR2 FNYEAQ. V was pared by 1 base and J by 8 bases, with 9 bases of the junction left unmatched. CDR3 in DNA: TGTGCCAGCAGCTTAGGAAAGCGGGGGGCCAGGGATGAGCAGTTCTTC. It encodes CASSLGKRGARDEQFF.

The chain combines TRBV7-9 with TRBJ2-7; weak D call: TRBD1 (6 bases). Germline V gene lookup returns CDR1 SEHNR and CDR2 FQNEAQ (reference sequence). The germline V and J ends were trimmed by 6 bases and 6 bases, with 18 bases remaining between them. This CDR3 has 14 residues. In DNA form, the CDR3 reads TGTGCCAGCAGTCTGGGGCAGGGGTATTTCGAGCAGTACTTC. It translates to CASSLGQGYFEQYF.

This sequence joins TRBV7-2 and TRBJ1-1; a weak D match, TRBD1 (5 bases). The CDR3 consists of 16 residues. Between the trimmed V and J ends, which lost 2 bases and 1 base, there was a span of 14 bases. The germline CDR1 and CDR2 sequences are SGHTA and FQGNSA. The CDR3 reads CASSLQGLGRNTEAFF. CDR3 in DNA: TGTGCCAGCAGCTTACAGGGATTAGGTCGGAACACTGAAGCTTTCTTT.

This clonotype was found a few times. The rearrangement links TRBV6-2 or TRBV6-3 to TRBJ1-4; no firm D call. This CDR3 contains 15 residues. Trimming cost V 0 bases and J 3 bases, with 8 bases left between them. Germline CDR1 is MNHEY and CDR2 is SVGEGT. CDR3 sequence reads: CASSYSNLANEKLFF. The CDR3 nucleotides read TGTGCCAGCAGTTACTCGAATCTCGCTAATGAAAAACTGTTTTTT.

The genes are TRBV30 and TRBJ2-2, with D tentatively TRBD1 (6 bases). Trimming took off 1 base at V and 6 bases at J, with 9 bases between the two ends. CDR3 length equals 13 residues. Per the germline V gene, CDR1 is GTSNPN and CDR2 is SVGIG (reference sequence). CDR3 protein: CAWSATGSGELFF. For the CDR3, the DNA is TGTGCCTGGAGTGCAACAGGGTCCGGGGAGCTGTTTTTT.

There are a few counts of this clonotype. The chain uses TRBV7-2 and TRBJ2-5; D is uncertain. Germline V gives CDR1 SGHTA, CDR2 FQGNSA. CDR3 length: 15 residues. Between the trimmed V and J ends, which lost 0 bases and 0 bases, there was a span of 8 bases. CDR3 amino acids: CASSLAALYQETQYF. Here the CDR3 DNA reads TGTGCCAGCAGCTTAGCGGCCCTGTACCAAGAGACCCAGTACTTC.

The V gene is TRBV7-2, the J gene TRBJ2-3, with 9 positions matching TRBD2. CDR3 size: 16 residues. Germline V gene lookup returns CDR1 SGHTA and CDR2 FQGNSA. Unmatched junction bases numbered 4, after V lost 0 bases and J lost 3 bases. The CDR3 DNA sequence: TGTGCCAGCAGCTTAGCGGTAGCGGGGGAGACAGATACGCAGTATTTT. It yields the protein CASSLAVAGETDTQYF.

V usage is TRBV7-3 and J usage is TRBJ2-1; a weak D match, TRBD1 (6 bases). The CDR3 length is 12 residues. Germline CDR1 is SGHTA and CDR2 is FQGTGA. V lost 5 bases to trimming and J lost 8 bases, with 10 bases between them. The CDR3 bases are TGTGCCAGCAGCGCACAGGGCTATGAGCAGTTCTTC. It translates to CASSAQGYEQFF.

Here the CDR3 reads CASSWEERNEQYF. CDR3 bases: TGTGCCAGCAGCTGGGAGGAAAGGAACGAGCAGTACTTC. The rearrangement uses TRBV7-9 and TRBJ2-7; D is possibly TRBD2 (6 bases). Trimming pared 4 bases from V and 5 bases from J, leaving 12 bases between. The CDR3 is 13 residues long. Looked up from germline, CDR1 is SEHNR and CDR2 is FQNEAQ (reference sequence). Variable domain in full (rest from reference TRBV7-9 and TRBJ2-7): DTGVSQNPRHKITKRGQNVTFRCDPISEHNRLYWYRQTLGQGPEFLTYFQNEAQLEKSRLLSDRFSAERPKGSFSTLEIQRTEQGDSAMYLCASSWEERNEQYFGPGTRLTVT.

This chain uses TRBV12-3 or TRBV12-4 with TRBJ1-6; D call uncertain. The CDR3 consists of 12 residues. The ends were cut back, 2 bases at V and 7 bases at J, with 3 bases in the middle. CDR3 DNA: TGTGCCAGCAGTTTAATGAATTCACCCCTCCACTTT. This sequence encodes CASSLMNSPLHF.

This chain's CDR3 is CASSLLRGGYGYTF. The CDR3 nucleotides read TGTGCCAGCAGTTTATTGAGGGGCGGCTATGGCTACACCTTC. The chain has TRBV12-3 or TRBV12-4 and TRBJ1-2; maybe TRBD1 (5 bases). V lost 2 bases, J lost 4 bases, and 11 bases lay in between. The CDR3 runs to 14 residues.

A few counts support this clonotype. The genes are TRBV10-3 and TRBJ1-6; TRBD1 might be the D (5 bases). The germline V and J ends were trimmed by 7 bases and 9 bases, with 19 bases remaining between them. Per germline, CDR1 ENHRY and CDR2 SYGVKD. This CDR3 has 15 residues. The CDR3 here is CAIKIEGIDSSPLHF. DNA for the CDR3: TGTGCCATCAAGATTGAGGGGATTGACAGTTCACCCCTCCACTTT.

V gene TRBV6-1 combines with J gene TRBJ2-5; D not resolved. Germline CDR1 is MNHNS and CDR2 is SASEGT. CDR3 size: 15 residues. The V end lost 1 base, the J end lost 2 bases, and 11 bases lay between the germline ends. The chain's CDR3 is CASSEVAETQETQYF. Written as DNA, the CDR3 is TGTGCCAGCAGTGAAGTTGCGGAGACGCAAGAGACCCAGTACTTC.

This clonotype was counted a few times. V usage is TRBV4-2 and J usage is TRBJ2-5; 10 positions match TRBD1. This CDR3 spans 17 amino acids. From germline, CDR1 is LGHNA and CDR2 YNFKEQ. V dropped 0 bases and J dropped 4; count of bases not matched to a gene: 8. The CDR3 region has the DNA TGTGCCAGCAGCCAAGATTTCGGGACAGGGGATCGAGAGACCCAGTACTTC. This gives the protein CASSQDFGTGDRETQYF.

The chain joins TRBV20-1 to TRBJ1-5, with TRBD1 identical over 10 bases. The CDR3 covers 14 residues. Trimming cost V 6 bases and J 6 bases; bases outside gene matches: 8. Per germline, CDR1 DFQATT and CDR2 SNEGSKA (reference sequence). The CDR3 protein is CSAEGQGKGQPQHF. CDR3 DNA sequence: TGCAGTGCCGAGGGACAGGGGAAGGGTCAGCCCCAGCATTTT.